The 12 T cell receptor beta chains in this list originate from one sample, sequenced in a study of T cell repertoires in cytomegalovirus infection. TCRdb re-called the reads through MiXCR, storing one row per CDR3 protein. Seen here are 290,000 or so distinct CDR3 sequences, around 10% observed once, and the top ten hold less than 3%. Sequencing was performed on PBMCs. These receptors were collected from a human donor in good health (CMV status not recorded). Some clones in this sample may be carry-over from other donors' samples.

This clonotype appeared many times. The V gene is TRBV28, the J gene TRBJ2-3, with D unresolved. Trimming shortened V by 3 bases and J by 2 bases, and 12 bases separated the two germline ends. Looked up from germline, CDR1 is MDHEN and CDR2 is SYDVKM. CDR3 length: 15 amino acids. DNA for the CDR3: TGTGCCAGCAGTTTCGGGCAGTTAAACACAGATACGCAGTATTTT. Amino acid sequence: CASSFGQLNTDTQYF.

This clonotype was recorded only once. It is likely a read error, because the conserved phenylalanine at the end of the CDR3 is missing. V and J are TRBV7-2 and TRBJ2-6; no firm D call. The CDR3 is 15 amino acids. Between the trimmed V and J ends, which lost 1 base and 1 base, there was a span of 5 bases. Germline V CDR1 and CDR2: SGHTA, FQGNSA. CDR3 amino acids: CASSLDGSGANVLTC. The DNA for the CDR3 is TGTGCCAGCAGCTTAGACGGTTCTGGGGCCAACGTCCTGACTTGC.

This chain uses TRBV20-1 with TRBJ1-2, with D maybe TRBD1 (5 bases). Per germline, CDR1 DFQATT and CDR2 SNEGSKA (reference sequence). V shed 0 bases and J shed 4 bases, with 15 bases lying between them. This CDR3 is built from 15 residues. CDR3 sequence: CSARDQAGRGYGYTF. CDR3 nucleotide sequence: TGCAGTGCTAGAGATCAGGCAGGAAGGGGCTATGGCTACACCTTC.

As for this clonotype: This sequence may be a read error, since a much larger clone differs from it by one base. The final CDR3 position lacks the conserved phenylalanine or tryptophan, pointing to a likely read error. The rearrangement uses TRBV29-1 and TRBJ1-1, with unresolved D. The V end was cut by 4 bases, the J end by 4 bases, with 7 bases between. The germline V gene has CDR1 SQVTM and CDR2 ANQGSEA. The CDR3 covers 11 residues. The CDR3 spells CSVGRPTEAFS. In DNA, the CDR3 is TGCAGCGTTGGTAGACCCACTGAAGCTTTCTCT.

This clonotype was detected ten times or more. This chain connects TRBV12-3 or TRBV12-4 to TRBJ1-3; D not resolved. CDR3 length: 16 residues. Trimming cost V 6 bases and J 1 base, with 16 bases left between them. In DNA form, the CDR3 reads TGTGCCAGCAGAGACCCCCGAGGGTTTTCTGGAAACACCATATATTTT. It encodes CASRDPRGFSGNTIYF.

V and J are TRBV11-2 and TRBJ2-3; TRBD2 aligns across 9 bases. V lost 1 base to trimming and J lost 10 bases; unmatched junction nucleotides: 6. Germline V gene lookup returns CDR1 SGHAT and CDR2 FQNNGV. CDR3 length: 14 residues. The CDR3 nucleotides are TGTGCCAGCAGCTTAGGAACTAGCGGGTTTTCGCAGTATTTT. Encoded protein: CASSLGTSGFSQYF.

This clonotype was seen only a few times. The chain uses TRBV20-1 and TRBJ2-7; 12 bases align to TRBD2. The CDR3 consists of 14 residues. Germline V gene lookup returns CDR1 DFQATT and CDR2 SNEGSKA (reference sequence). The V segment lost 5 bases and the J segment 6 bases; nucleotides outside the gene matches: 8. DNA for the CDR3: TGCAGTGCTTCTAGCGGGGGGGCCTCCGTCGAGCAGTACGTC. As protein: CSASSGGASVEQYV.

There are many counts of this clonotype. The chain employs TRBV6-5 and TRBJ1-2, with 7 bases that match TRBD1. The V gene's germline CDR1 is MNHEY and CDR2 SVGAGI. This CDR3 comprises 13 residues. With 2 bases clipped from V and 4 bases from J, the junction kept 1 base outside the gene matches. The DNA of the CDR3 is TGTGCCAGCAGTTACGACAGGGTCTATGGCTACACCTTC. Translated, it gives CASSYDRVYGYTF.

Only a few counts were recorded for this clonotype. The chain couples TRBV6-6 to TRBJ2-1; 10 bases match TRBD2. The V segment lost 6 bases and the J segment 1 base; nucleotides outside the gene matches: 6. The germline V gene has CDR1 MNHNY and CDR2 SVGAGI (reference sequence). This CDR3 has 16 amino acids. Here the CDR3 DNA reads TGTGCCAGCAGATATACTAGCGGGGCTTCCTACAATGAGCAGTTCTTC. This codes for CASRYTSGASYNEQFF.

This clonotype was recorded at least ten times. This CDR3 is CASSRRSEAFF. In DNA form, the CDR3 reads TGTGCCAGCAGCCGGAGGTCTGAAGCTTTCTTT. The chain uses TRBV6-2 or TRBV6-3 and TRBJ1-1; no clear D. CDR3 length: 11 amino acids. CDR1 and CDR2 (germline): MNHEY, SVGEGT. V was shortened by 6 bases and J by 6 bases, with 8 bases between the two germline ends.

This sequence joins TRBV11-1 and TRBJ2-7; D assignment may be TRBD1 or TRBD2 (7 bases each). This CDR3 spans 20 amino acids. Trimming stripped 6 bases from V and 0 bases from J, with 30 bases between. The germline V gene encodes CDR1 SGHAT and CDR2 FQDESV (reference sequence). CDR3 coding DNA: TGTGCCAGCAGTGTTGGTTTCCAGGGGGGGCGCGACTTCAGCTCCTACGAGCAGTACGTC. Translated, it gives CASSVGFQGGRDFSSYEQYV.

This clonotype was seen more than once but under ten times. This chain connects TRBV7-9 to TRBJ2-2, with D perhaps matching TRBD1 or TRBD2 (5 bases each). Germline V gene data show CDR1 as SEHNR and CDR2 as FQNEAQ (reference sequence). The CDR3 is made up of 15 amino acids. Trimming shortened V by 2 bases and J by 4 bases, and 11 bases separated the two germline ends. The CDR3 spells CASSLNRGPTGELFF. In DNA form, the CDR3 reads TGTGCCAGCAGCTTAAACCGGGGACCCACCGGGGAGCTGTTTTTT.